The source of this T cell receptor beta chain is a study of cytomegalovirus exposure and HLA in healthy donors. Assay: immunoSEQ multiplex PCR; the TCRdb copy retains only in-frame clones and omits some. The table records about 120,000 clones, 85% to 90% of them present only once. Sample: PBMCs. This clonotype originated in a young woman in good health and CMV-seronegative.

CDR3 DNA: TGTGCCAGCAGTTCGACGACTAGCGGGGTGACCTACGAGCAGTACGTC. Encoded protein: CASSSTTSGVTYEQYV. V gene TRBV28 combines with J gene TRBJ2-7; 11 bases are shared with TRBD2. Looked up from germline, CDR1 is MDHEN and CDR2 is SYDVKM. V was pared by 4 bases and J by 2 bases, with 7 bases of the junction left unmatched. This CDR3 is 16 amino acids long.